The sequence of this T cell receptor beta chain was determined in a study of response to subunit inactivated influenza vaccine. Study-wide findings and caveats: With each seasonal influenza vaccination, the authors suggested, few new T cells are recruited.

On this clonotype itself: What it recognizes is unknown.

MiXCR, run by TCRdb on the RT-PCR reads, gives a single entry per CDR3 protein. The sample includes more than 200,000 distinct CDR3 sequences, about 12% of them seen just once. After removal of 1 base from V and 5 bases from J, the junction contained 8 bases not matched to a gene. The CDR3 runs to 16 residues. Germline V gives CDR1 DFQATT, CDR2 SNEGSKA (reference sequence). The specimen was non-naive T cells sorted from PBMCs, collected roughly 2 weeks before vaccination. The gene calls are TRBV20-1 and TRBJ2-2, with TRBD1 matching 9 bases. The TCR was taken from a man aged 45-60 years who received an inactivated influenza vaccine. Here the CDR3 reads CSARGSGQGGTGELFF. DNA for the CDR3: TGCAGTGCTAGAGGCTCGGGACAGGGAGGAACCGGGGAGCTGTTTTTT.